This T cell receptor (beta chain) was retrieved from a study of OX40 agonist ivuxolimab in advanced cancers. J was trimmed by 3 bases and V by 2 bases; bases with no gene match: 5. The germline CDR1 and CDR2 sequences are GTSNPN and SVGIG (reference sequence). The CDR3 contains 14 residues. Clones were read by immunoSEQ multiplex PCR, and TCRdb kept only the in-frame ones, dropping some. This sample has roughly 79,000 clones, with roughly 90% found just once. Note on this clone: Antigen: not known.

Study-wide points: In the 0.1-3.0 mg/kg groups, partial responders showed among the lowest expansion.

The sample here was CD4+ or CD8+ T cells sorted from blood, taken in a trial of the OX40 agonist ivuxolimab. This sequence joins TRBV30 and TRBJ1-1, with TRBD1 matching over 8 bases. The source of this sequence is an adult with an advanced solid tumor such as melanoma, head and neck, liver or kidney cancer. Here the CDR3 reads CAWSRTGYDTEAFF. DNA of the CDR3: TGTGCCTGGAGTAGGACAGGGTACGACACTGAAGCTTTCTTT.